This T cell receptor (beta chain) emerged from a study of T-cell memory formation after mild COVID-19. The CDR3 sequence is 14 residues long. CDR1 is SEHNR, CDR2 FQNEAQ, per germline (reference sequence). Trimming removed 5 bases from V and 5 bases from J, with 13 bases in between. This clonotype was seen only a few times. One entry per CDR3 protein results from TCRdb running MiXCR on the 5' RACE reads. The table has roughly 510,000 distinct CDR3 sequences, roughly 17% seen once. Sequencing used PBMCs or a T cell subset sorted from them (not recorded which). The chain joins TRBV7-9 to TRBJ2-1; the D gene is possibly TRBD1 (6 bases). The TCR comes from an adult woman who had mild COVID-19 (a few samples of this study predate the infection). Cell type and time point are not known. The CDR3 nucleotides read TGTGCCAGCAGCCCCCAGGGGCCGAACAATGAGCAGTTCTTC. Amino acids: CASSPQGPNNEQFF.